The rows below give T cell receptor beta chains drawn from one sample of a study of cytomegalovirus exposure and HLA in healthy donors. The assay was immunoSEQ multiplex PCR, and TCRdb's table has in-frame clones only and misses some. The sample includes some 220,000 clones, more than 60% of them seen just once. Sequenced material: PBMCs. The receptor set was obtained from a woman aged 55-69 years in good health and CMV-seropositive. Both conserved end residues are part of each CDR3. A D gene is named only where the DNA matches it firmly. Expanded clones get a size class; other rows say once, few or many, or leave the size out.

j_gene: TRBJ1-3
len: 14
d_gene: NA
abundance: once
v_gene: TRBV28
CDR3aa: CASSLPSSGNTIYF
CDR3nt: TGTGCCAGCAGTTTGCCCAGCTCTGGAAACACCATATATTTT

j_gene: TRBJ1-4
len: 15
d_gene: NA
abundance: NA
v_gene: TRBV6-5
CDR3aa: CASSYSRAVVEKLFF
CDR3nt: TGTGCCAGCAGTTACTCGAGGGCAGTTGTTGAAAAACTGTTTTTT

j_gene: TRBJ2-5
len: 17
d_gene: TRBD2
abundance: NA
v_gene: TRBV25-1
CDR3aa: CASSDNRGLAGQETQYF
CDR3nt: TGTGCCAGCAGTGACAACAGGGGCCTAGCGGGGCAAGAGACCCAGTACTTC

j_gene: TRBJ2-2
len: 15
d_gene: TRBD1
abundance: NA
v_gene: TRBV5-1
CDR3aa: CASSVTGLSTGELFF
CDR3nt: TGCGCCAGCAGCGTGACAGGGCTCTCCACCGGGGAGCTGTTTTTT

j_gene: TRBJ2-1
len: 16
d_gene: TRBD1
abundance: NA
v_gene: TRBV7-2
CDR3aa: CASSLDRPQRYNEQFF
CDR3nt: TGTGCCAGCAGCTTGGACAGGCCGCAGAGATACAATGAGCAGTTCTTC

j_gene: TRBJ2-1
len: 13
d_gene: NA
abundance: few
v_gene: TRBV7-2
CDR3aa: CASVAGDPNEQFF
CDR3nt: TGTGCCAGCGTCGCCGGAGATCCCAATGAGCAGTTCTTC

j_gene: TRBJ2-3
len: 15
d_gene: TRBD2
abundance: NA
v_gene: TRBV2
CDR3aa: CASSGLAGSTDTQYF
CDR3nt: TGTGCCAGCAGTGGACTAGCGGGTAGCACAGATACGCAGTATTTT

j_gene: TRBJ2-1
len: 14
d_gene: NA
abundance: NA
v_gene: TRBV10-1
CDR3aa: CASSVAVSYNEQFF
CDR3nt: TGCGCCAGCAGTGTGGCGGTATCCTACAATGAGCAGTTCTTC

j_gene: TRBJ2-1
len: 15
d_gene: TRBD1
abundance: NA
v_gene: TRBV5-1
CDR3aa: CASSQGTGSYNEQFF
CDR3nt: TGCGCCAGCAGCCAAGGGACAGGGTCTTACAATGAGCAGTTCTTC

j_gene: TRBJ2-7
len: 13
d_gene: NA
abundance: few
v_gene: TRBV12-5
CDR3aa: CASGDSWYYEQYF
CDR3nt: TGTGCTAGTGGGGACTCCTGGTACTACGAGCAGTACTTC

j_gene: TRBJ2-7
len: 16
d_gene: NA
abundance: NA
v_gene: TRBV6-5
CDR3aa: CASSYSKSAGFYEQYF
CDR3nt: TGTGCCAGCAGTTACTCGAAATCGGCAGGGTTCTACGAGCAGTACTTC

j_gene: TRBJ1-4
len: 14
d_gene: TRBD1
abundance: NA
v_gene: TRBV4-3
CDR3aa: CASSPGQGGEKLFF
CDR3nt: TGCGCCAGCAGCCCTGGACAGGGAGGTGAAAAACTGTTTTTT

j_gene: TRBJ2-2
len: 16
d_gene: NA
abundance: NA
v_gene: TRBV9
CDR3aa: CASSPGAGALGGELFF
CDR3nt: TGTGCCAGCAGCCCAGGGGCGGGGGCCCTCGGCGGGGAGCTGTTTTTT

j_gene: TRBJ2-7
len: 14
d_gene: NA
abundance: NA
v_gene: TRBV4-2
CDR3aa: CASSQGTATYEQYF
CDR3nt: TGTGCCAGCAGCCAAGGGACAGCCACCTACGAGCAGTACTTC

j_gene: TRBJ1-6
len: 15
d_gene: NA
abundance: few
v_gene: TRBV7-2
CDR3aa: CASSLKPGAYSPLHF
CDR3nt: TGTGCCAGCAGCTTAAAGCCAGGGGCGTATTCACCCCTCCACTTT

j_gene: TRBJ2-3
len: 20
d_gene: TRBD2
abundance: NA
v_gene: TRBV13
CDR3aa: CASSLTNLLAGGLSADTQYF
CDR3nt: TGTGCCAGCAGCCTAACCAACCTATTAGCGGGGGGGCTTTCTGCAGATACGCAGTATTTT

j_gene: TRBJ2-5
len: 15
d_gene: TRBD2
abundance: NA
v_gene: TRBV6-5
CDR3aa: CASSYVAGGQETQYF
CDR3nt: TGTGCCAGCAGTTACGTAGCGGGAGGGCAAGAGACCCAGTACTTC

j_gene: TRBJ1-5
len: 14
d_gene: TRBD1
abundance: NA
v_gene: TRBV6-5
CDR3aa: CASSSRQGAQPQHF
CDR3nt: TGTGCCAGCAGCTCTCGACAGGGGGCCCAGCCCCAGCATTTT

j_gene: TRBJ1-2
len: 13
d_gene: NA
abundance: NA
v_gene: TRBV7-9
CDR3aa: CASSLGGGYGYTF
CDR3nt: TGTGCCAGCAGCCTCGGGGGTGGCTATGGCTACACCTTC

j_gene: TRBJ1-1
len: 17
d_gene: TRBD1
abundance: NA
v_gene: TRBV30
CDR3aa: CAWSGPGQGAKNTEAFF
CDR3nt: TGTGCCTGGAGCGGACCGGGACAGGGGGCGAAGAACACTGAAGCTTTCTTT

j_gene: TRBJ1-6
len: 13
d_gene: TRBD1
abundance: once
v_gene: TRBV6-1
CDR3aa: CASTRDRGPPLHF
CDR3nt: TGTGCCAGCACCCGGGACAGGGGTCCACCCCTCCACTTT

j_gene: TRBJ2-5
len: 14
d_gene: NA
abundance: NA
v_gene: TRBV5-1
CDR3aa: CASSLGRTQETQYF
CDR3nt: TGCGCCAGCAGCTTAGGGCGGACACAAGAGACCCAGTACTTC

j_gene: TRBJ2-3
len: 13
d_gene: NA
abundance: NA
v_gene: TRBV5-4
CDR3aa: CASSQTQGDTQYF
CDR3nt: TGTGCCAGCAGCCAGACCCAGGGAGATACGCAGTATTTT

j_gene: TRBJ2-5
len: 15
d_gene: NA
abundance: NA
v_gene: TRBV5-1
CDR3aa: CASSLVGGIQETQYF
CDR3nt: TGCGCCAGCAGCTTGGTCGGCGGGATCCAAGAGACCCAGTACTTC

j_gene: TRBJ1-6
len: 14
d_gene: NA
abundance: NA
v_gene: TRBV6-5
CDR3aa: CASSYSLGASPLHF
CDR3nt: TGTGCCAGCAGTTACTCGTTGGGGGCTTCACCCCTCCACTTT

j_gene: TRBJ1-1
len: 15
d_gene: TRBD1
abundance: few
v_gene: TRBV5-1
CDR3aa: CASSPAGTGGTEAFF
CDR3nt: TGCGCCAGCAGCCCTGCGGGGACAGGGGGAACTGAAGCTTTCTTT

j_gene: TRBJ1-1
len: 19
d_gene: NA
abundance: NA
v_gene: TRBV19
CDR3aa: CASSIFLVRGGAMNTEAFF
CDR3nt: TGTGCCAGTAGTATATTCCTTGTCCGGGGGGGAGCAATGAACACTGAAGCTTTCTTT

j_gene: TRBJ2-4
len: 19
d_gene: NA
abundance: NA
v_gene: TRBV7-2
CDR3aa: CASSSEGRGLSLAKNIQYF
CDR3nt: TGTGCCAGCAGCTCGGAGGGAAGAGGGCTAAGTTTAGCCAAAAACATTCAGTACTTC

j_gene: TRBJ2-5
len: 16
d_gene: TRBD2
abundance: NA
v_gene: TRBV4-1
CDR3aa: CASSPLGEGRSETQYF
CDR3nt: TGCGCCAGCAGCCCGCTGGGGGAGGGCCGGAGTGAGACCCAGTACTTC

j_gene: TRBJ2-7
len: 14
d_gene: TRBD1
abundance: NA
v_gene: TRBV6-6
CDR3aa: CASSHGQGATEQYF
CDR3nt: TGTGCCAGCAGTCACGGACAGGGGGCGACCGAGCAGTACTTC

j_gene: TRBJ1-5
len: 18
d_gene: TRBD1
abundance: few
v_gene: TRBV19
CDR3aa: CASSPRTGMGYSNQPQHF
CDR3nt: TGTGCCAGTAGTCCAAGGACAGGGATGGGGTATAGCAATCAGCCCCAGCATTTT

j_gene: TRBJ2-7
len: 16
d_gene: NA
abundance: NA
v_gene: TRBV19
CDR3aa: CASSIRSGLHPYEQYF
CDR3nt: TGTGCCAGTAGTATCCGAAGTGGACTTCACCCCTACGAGCAGTACTTC

j_gene: TRBJ1-3
len: 14
d_gene: NA
abundance: once
v_gene: TRBV7-2
CDR3aa: CASSWTSAGNTIYF
CDR3nt: TGTGCCAGCAGCTGGACAAGTGCTGGAAACACCATATATTTT

j_gene: TRBJ1-1
len: 13
d_gene: TRBD1
abundance: NA
v_gene: TRBV2
CDR3aa: CASQITGGTEAFF
CDR3nt: TGTGCCAGCCAAATCACAGGGGGAACTGAAGCTTTCTTT

j_gene: TRBJ2-3
len: 13
d_gene: TRBD2
abundance: NA
v_gene: TRBV30
CDR3aa: CAWSVRGTDTQYF
CDR3nt: TGTGCCTGGAGTGTGCGGGGGACAGATACGCAGTATTTT

j_gene: TRBJ1-3
len: 16
d_gene: NA
abundance: NA
v_gene: TRBV30
CDR3aa: CAWSRPGGFSGNTIYF
CDR3nt: TGTGCCTGGAGCCGTCCCGGGGGGTTCTCTGGAAACACCATATATTTT

j_gene: TRBJ2-7
len: 15
d_gene: TRBD2
abundance: NA
v_gene: TRBV18
CDR3aa: CASSPGLAGGYEQYF
CDR3nt: TGTGCCAGCTCACCAGGGCTAGCGGGAGGCTACGAGCAGTACTTC

j_gene: TRBJ1-1
len: 14
d_gene: TRBD1
abundance: once
v_gene: TRBV5-5
CDR3aa: CASSGNRGLNEAFF
CDR3nt: TGTGCCAGCAGCGGGAACAGGGGACTCAACGAAGCTTTCTTT

j_gene: TRBJ1-5
len: 15
d_gene: NA
abundance: NA
v_gene: TRBV6-5
CDR3aa: CASSYDSNSNQPQHF
CDR3nt: TGTGCCAGCAGTTATGACAGCAATAGCAATCAGCCCCAGCATTTT

j_gene: TRBJ1-2
len: 14
d_gene: TRBD1
abundance: NA
v_gene: TRBV25-1
CDR3aa: CASGRTGRYLGYTF
CDR3nt: TGTGCCAGCGGCAGGACAGGGAGGTATCTAGGCTACACCTTC

j_gene: TRBJ2-7
len: 13
d_gene: NA
abundance: NA
v_gene: TRBV10-3
CDR3aa: CAISESNSHEQYF
CDR3nt: TGTGCCATCAGTGAGTCTAACAGTCACGAGCAGTACTTC

j_gene: TRBJ2-1
len: 15
d_gene: TRBD2
abundance: NA
v_gene: TRBV4-2
CDR3aa: CASSQGTSAYNEQFF
CDR3nt: TGTGCCAGCAGCCAGGGGACTAGCGCCTACAATGAGCAGTTCTTC

j_gene: TRBJ2-1
len: 16
d_gene: TRBD2
abundance: NA
v_gene: TRBV5-1
CDR3aa: CASSVTPGLGFNEQFF
CDR3nt: TGCGCCAGCAGCGTAACACCGGGACTAGGTTTTAATGAGCAGTTCTTC

j_gene: TRBJ2-7
len: 15
d_gene: TRBD1
abundance: few
v_gene: TRBV7-9
CDR3aa: CASSLGQGISYEQYF
CDR3nt: TGTGCCAGCAGCTTAGGACAGGGGATTTCCTACGAGCAGTACTTC

j_gene: TRBJ2-1
len: 13
d_gene: TRBD2
abundance: NA
v_gene: TRBV7-9
CDR3aa: CASSSKIAGVQFF
CDR3nt: TGTGCCAGCAGCTCGAAAATAGCGGGGGTGCAGTTCTTC

j_gene: TRBJ2-1
len: 15
d_gene: TRBD2
abundance: once
v_gene: TRBV29-1
CDR3aa: CSVEPGTSGHNEQFF
CDR3nt: TGCAGCGTGGAACCCGGGACTAGCGGTCACAATGAGCAGTTCTTC

j_gene: TRBJ2-1
len: 15
d_gene: NA
abundance: NA
v_gene: TRBV11-2
CDR3aa: CASSLGGSTRDEQFF
CDR3nt: TGTGCCAGCAGCTTAGGAGGGAGTACTAGGGATGAGCAGTTCTTC

j_gene: TRBJ2-7
len: 16
d_gene: NA
abundance: few
v_gene: TRBV7-9
CDR3aa: CASSLDRFPKNYEQYF
CDR3nt: TGTGCCAGCAGCTTAGACAGGTTCCCCAAAAACTACGAGCAGTACTTC

j_gene: TRBJ2-7
len: 14
d_gene: NA
abundance: NA
v_gene: TRBV6-1
CDR3aa: CASSNRERGSEQYF
CDR3nt: TGTGCCAGCAGTAACAGGGAAAGGGGATCCGAGCAGTACTTC

j_gene: TRBJ2-7
len: 12
d_gene: NA
abundance: NA
v_gene: TRBV29-1
CDR3aa: CSVQVWGYEQYF
CDR3nt: TGCAGCGTACAGGTCTGGGGCTACGAGCAGTACTTC

j_gene: TRBJ2-7
len: 13
d_gene: TRBD1
abundance: once
v_gene: TRBV7-2
CDR3aa: CASSLGQGVEQYF
CDR3nt: TGTGCCAGCAGCTTAGGACAGGGGGTCGAGCAGTACTTC

j_gene: TRBJ1-5
len: 15
d_gene: NA
abundance: few
v_gene: TRBV4-1
CDR3aa: CASSQGDVGGQPQHF
CDR3nt: TGCGCCAGCAGCCAAGGTGATGTGGGAGGGCAGCCCCAGCATTTT

j_gene: TRBJ1-1
len: 16
d_gene: TRBD1
abundance: NA
v_gene: TRBV7-2
CDR3aa: CASSLGDRGLRTEAFF
CDR3nt: TGTGCCAGCAGCTTAGGGGACAGGGGGCTACGGACTGAAGCTTTCTTT

j_gene: TRBJ1-6
len: 15
d_gene: TRBD1
abundance: once
v_gene: TRBV6-5
CDR3aa: CASSYLQGGNSPLHF
CDR3nt: TGTGCCAGCAGTTATCTACAGGGGGGTAATTCACCCCTCCACTTT

j_gene: TRBJ1-5
len: 15
d_gene: NA
abundance: NA
v_gene: TRBV9
CDR3aa: CASSAGDGRNQPQHF
CDR3nt: TGTGCCAGCAGCGCAGGGGACGGACGAAATCAGCCCCAGCATTTT

j_gene: TRBJ1-5
len: 15
d_gene: NA
abundance: once
v_gene: TRBV27
CDR3aa: CASSLREYSNQPQHF
CDR3nt: TGTGCCAGCAGTTTGAGGGAGTATAGCAATCAGCCCCAGCATTTT

j_gene: TRBJ1-6
len: 14
d_gene: NA
abundance: NA
v_gene: TRBV28
CDR3aa: CASSLGGWGSPLHF
CDR3nt: TGTGCCAGCAGTTTGGGGGGATGGGGTTCACCCCTCCACTTT

j_gene: TRBJ1-2
len: 14
d_gene: NA
abundance: NA
v_gene: TRBV30
CDR3aa: CAWGQGLSSYGYTF
CDR3nt: TGTGCCTGGGGTCAAGGACTTTCCAGCTATGGCTACACCTTC

j_gene: TRBJ2-1
len: 17
d_gene: TRBD1
abundance: few
v_gene: TRBV19
CDR3aa: CASSIGVQGPSYNEQFF
CDR3nt: TGTGCCAGTAGTATTGGGGTACAGGGGCCCTCCTACAATGAGCAGTTCTTC